The entry below gives a single T cell receptor (beta chain) sequence along with its context. The antigen is undetermined. This CDR3 contains 15 residues. Germline CDR1 reads SEHNR; CDR2 reads FQNEAQ (reference sequence). Losses at the gene ends were 3 bases for V and 5 bases for J; bases not matched to a gene: 8. The data derive from a study of blood T cells in healthy people across ages. Study conclusions and caveats: While age rose, TCR beta diversity per million T cells dropped in a roughly linear way. Long-lived donors had more naive CD4+ cells and higher diversity than aged donors.

Sample-barcoded 5' priming and a J-beta primer mix drove a second PCR of about 7 to 12 cycles. Via MiXCR, TCRdb re-called the 5' RACE reads, giving one row per CDR3 protein. This table has approximately 680,000 distinct CDR3 sequences, approximately 31% appearing once. This chain links TRBV7-9 with TRBJ2-5, with 8 bases lining up with TRBD2. The sequencing sample was made of blood. The receptor was derived from an elderly woman in good health. This chain's CDR3 is CASSLERGSRETQYF. The CDR3 DNA reads TGTGCCAGCAGCTTGGAGCGGGGGTCACGGGAGACCCAGTACTTC.